This TCR beta chain was recorded in a study of blood T cell repertoires in COVID-19. Study context: The analysed material was cDNA or gDNA that came from T cells, B-cell-depleted T cells, or PBMCs.

The data were produced by immunoSEQ multiplex PCR, yet TCRdb's version contains in-frame clones alone and is incomplete. The sample carries some 300,000 clones, around four fifths recorded once. The sequence derives from a woman between 45 and 60 years old with active or convalescent COVID-19. Sequencing was done on a sample of peripheral blood.

CDR3 sequence reads: CASSSHPTGTAFF. CDR3 coding DNA: TGTGCCAGCAGTTCCCACCCGACAGGGACAGCTTTCTTT. The V and J genes are TRBV27 and TRBJ1-1; 7 bases fit TRBD1. With V trimmed by 4 bases and J by 10 bases, 9 bases remained unmatched. Germline V gives CDR1 MNHEY, CDR2 SMNVEV (reference sequence). The CDR3 is 13 amino acids.